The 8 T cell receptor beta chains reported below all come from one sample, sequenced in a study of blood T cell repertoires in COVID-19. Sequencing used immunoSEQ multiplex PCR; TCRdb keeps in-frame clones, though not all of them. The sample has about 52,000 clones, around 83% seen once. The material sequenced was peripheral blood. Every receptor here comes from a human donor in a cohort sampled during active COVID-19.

The CDR3 coding sequence is TGCAGCGTTGTAAGCAACACTGAAGCTTTCTTT. Its translation: CSVVSNTEAFF. The chain is built from TRBV29-1 and TRBJ1-1; no firm D call. Looked up from germline, CDR1 is SQVTM and CDR2 is ANQGSEA. Trimming took off 4 bases at V and 2 bases at J, with 5 bases between the two ends. CDR3 size: 11 residues.

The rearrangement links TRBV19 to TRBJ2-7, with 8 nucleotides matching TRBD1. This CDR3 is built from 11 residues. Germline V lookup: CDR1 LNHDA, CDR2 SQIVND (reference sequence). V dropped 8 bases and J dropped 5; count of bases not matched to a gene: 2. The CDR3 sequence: CASADRDEQYF. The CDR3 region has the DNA TGTGCCAGTGCGGACAGGGACGAGCAGTACTTC. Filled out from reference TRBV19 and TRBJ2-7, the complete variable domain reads DGGITQSPKYLFRKEGQNVTLSCEQNLNHDAMYWYRQDPGQGLRLIYYSQIVNDFQKGDIAEGYSVSREKKESFPLTVTSAQKNPTAFYLCASADRDEQYFGPGTRLTVT.

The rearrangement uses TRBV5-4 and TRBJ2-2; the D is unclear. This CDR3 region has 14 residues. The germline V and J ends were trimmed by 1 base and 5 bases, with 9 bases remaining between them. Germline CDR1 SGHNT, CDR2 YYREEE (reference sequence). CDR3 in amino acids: CASSLTARTGELFF. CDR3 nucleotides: TGTGCCAGCAGCTTGACAGCCCGGACCGGGGAGCTGTTTTTT.

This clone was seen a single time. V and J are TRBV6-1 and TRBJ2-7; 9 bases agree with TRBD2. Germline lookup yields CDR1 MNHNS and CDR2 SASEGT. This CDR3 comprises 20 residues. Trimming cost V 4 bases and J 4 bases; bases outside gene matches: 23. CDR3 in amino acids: CASSVPRANQAGGRTYEQYF. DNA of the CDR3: TGTGCCAGCAGTGTTCCCCGGGCTAACCAAGCGGGAGGCCGGACGTACGAGCAGTACTTC.

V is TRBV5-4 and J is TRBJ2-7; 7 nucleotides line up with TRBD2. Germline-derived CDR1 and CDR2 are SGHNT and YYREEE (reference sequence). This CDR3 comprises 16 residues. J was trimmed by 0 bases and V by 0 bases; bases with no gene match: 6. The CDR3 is CASSLGGLESSYEQYF. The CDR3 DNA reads TGTGCCAGCAGCTTGGGTGGACTAGAAAGCTCCTACGAGCAGTACTTC.

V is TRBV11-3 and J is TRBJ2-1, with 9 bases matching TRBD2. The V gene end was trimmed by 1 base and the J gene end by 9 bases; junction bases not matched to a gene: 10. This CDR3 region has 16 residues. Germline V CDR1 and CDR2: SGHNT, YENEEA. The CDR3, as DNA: TGTGCCAGCAGCTTAGTCGCGGCGGGAGGGCAGGGTGAGCAGTTCTTC. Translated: CASSLVAAGGQGEQFF.

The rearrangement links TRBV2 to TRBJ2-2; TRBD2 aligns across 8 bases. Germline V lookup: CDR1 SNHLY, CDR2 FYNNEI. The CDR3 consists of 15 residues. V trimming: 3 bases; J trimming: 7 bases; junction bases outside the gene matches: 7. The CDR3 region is CASSDRASGLGELFF. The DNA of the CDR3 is TGTGCCAGCAGTGATCGGGCTAGCGGGCTCGGGGAGCTGTTTTTT.

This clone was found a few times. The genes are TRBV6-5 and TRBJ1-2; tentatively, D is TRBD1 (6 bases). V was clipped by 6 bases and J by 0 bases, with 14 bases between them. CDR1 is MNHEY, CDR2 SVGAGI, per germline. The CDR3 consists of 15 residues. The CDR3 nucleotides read TGTGCCAGCAGCCGGACAGAAACTTCTAACTATGGCTACACCTTC. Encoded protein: CASSRTETSNYGYTF.